This TCR beta chain was observed in a study of shared T cell receptors in the human thymus (dated by TCRdb to the early 2020s). As for the study more broadly: The study examined how the human thymus generates shared, self-reactive T-cell receptor alpha chains.

In the germline V gene, CDR1 corresponds to SGHAT and CDR2 to FQNNGV. There are 15 amino acids in the CDR3, from cysteine to phenylalanine inclusive. Just CDR3 DNA is preserved here, 45 bases in frame from base 1. At the junction V is shortened by 6 bases and J by 3 bases, with 18 bases in between. The library was generated by the immunoSEQ multiplex PCR assay. TCRdb provides this immuneACCESS table in a form limited to in-frame rearrangements. Some clones are lacking; in checked studies, under half of them reflect an unresolved V gene, and why the rest are absent is not known. For this sample the table gives a few hundred thousand clones, of which roughly 94% were detected only once. In total, the top ten clones hold about 0.02% of the sample. A word on this clone: What antigen it recognizes has not been identified. The input lacks base qualities; no much larger clone sits a single base away.

This sequence originates from a human donor. The sequence joins TRBV11-2 to TRBJ2-7, with the D gene call left open. The specimen was thymocytes. The nucleotide sequence is TGTGCCAGCAGATCCCCTGGCGGATCAGGCTACGAGCAGTACTTC. It encodes CASRSPGGSGYEQYF.